These T cell receptor beta chains were read from a single sample in a study of blood T cell repertoires in COVID-19. Generated by immunoSEQ multiplex PCR, the TCRdb table keeps only in-frame clones and is missing some. Of about 170,000 clones in the sample, around 83% were seen once. Sequenced sample: PBMCs or T cells enriched from blood (not recorded which). The receptors shown here come from a woman in her fifties or sixties in a cohort exposed to, infected with or recovered from COVID-19 (not recorded which). Both conserved end residues are part of each CDR3. D genes are given only for firm matches. Clone size is given for some rows only: seen once, a few or many times, or a class if the clone is expanded.

NA	NA	TRBV9	TRBJ1-2	CASSVSEGYGYTF	TGTGCCAGCAGCGTATCGGAGGGGTATGGCTACACCTTC
NA	NA	TRBV12-3/TRBV12-4	TRBJ2-7	CASSLSQSKQYF	TGCGCCAGCAGTTTATCCCAGTCGAAGCAGTACTTC
NA	NA	TRBV6-1	TRBJ1-2	CASSEADTTVGYGYTF	TGTGCCAGCAGTGAAGCGGACACAACGGTTGGCTATGGCTACACCTTC
TRBD1	NA	TRBV9	TRBJ2-7	CASSVGGQGVYEQYF	TGTGCCAGCAGCGTAGGGGGTCAGGGGGTGTACGAGCAGTACTTC
NA	NA	TRBV3-1/TRBV3-2	TRBJ1-2	CASSPTGWYGYTF	TGTGCCAGCAGCCCGACAGGTTGGTATGGCTACACCTTC
NA	NA	TRBV28	TRBJ2-1	CASSLLLDNEQFF	TGTGCCAGCAGTTTATTACTCGACAATGAGCAGTTCTTC
NA	NA	TRBV27	TRBJ2-5	CASRISGVRETQYF	TGTGCCAGCAGAATATCGGGGGTTCGAGAGACCCAGTACTTC
NA	NA	TRBV11-3	TRBJ2-2	CASSLAGPTGELFF	TGTGCCAGCAGCTTAGCGGGTCCCACCGGGGAGCTGTTTTTT
TRBD2	NA	TRBV7-3	TRBJ2-2	CASSLTRESGELFF	TGTGCCAGCAGCTTAACGCGGGAGTCCGGGGAGCTGTTTTTT
TRBD1	NA	TRBV19	TRBJ1-5	CASSIRTGSYSNQPQHF	TGTGCCAGTAGTATAAGGACAGGGAGCTATAGCAATCAGCCCCAGCATTTT
NA	NA	TRBV6-2/TRBV6-3	TRBJ2-1	CASSYGPNEGHEQFF	TGTGCCAGCAGTTACGGGCCAAATGAGGGTCATGAGCAGTTCTTC
TRBD2	NA	TRBV13	TRBJ2-5	CASSPWTSGDQETQYF	TGTGCCAGCAGCCCATGGACTAGCGGGGATCAAGAGACCCAGTACTTC
TRBD1	NA	TRBV19	TRBJ1-4	CASSMLGQAYNEKLFF	TGTGCCAGTAGTATGCTCGGACAGGCCTATAATGAAAAACTGTTTTTT
NA	NA	TRBV19	TRBJ1-6	CASSIIGESPLHF	TGTGCCAGTAGTATTATCGGGGAGTCACCCCTCCACTTT
TRBD2	once	TRBV9	TRBJ2-1	CASSHQTSGGAATYNEQFF	TGTGCCAGCAGCCACCAGACTAGCGGGGGGGCGGCGACATACAATGAGCAGTTCTTC
NA	NA	TRBV2	TRBJ2-4	CASSEDFENIQYF	TGTGCCAGCAGTGAAGACTTCGAAAACATTCAGTACTTC
NA	NA	TRBV27	TRBJ2-2	CASSFRQAAGELFF	TGTGCCAGCAGTTTTCGACAGGCGGCCGGGGAGCTGTTTTTT
NA	NA	TRBV30	TRBJ2-5	CAWSAPRRGSQETQYF	TGTGCCTGGAGTGCCCCCCGCCGGGGTTCCCAAGAGACCCAGTACTTC
NA	NA	TRBV24-1	TRBJ2-1	CATSSPGVAYNEQFF	TGTGCCACCAGCTCCCCCGGGGTCGCCTACAATGAGCAGTTCTTC
NA	NA	TRBV24-1	TRBJ1-5	CATSDVAGQDQPQHF	TGTGCCACCAGTGATGTCGCAGGGCAAGATCAGCCCCAGCATTTT
NA	NA	TRBV27	TRBJ2-3	CASSLNTFSTDTQYF	TGTGCCAGCAGTTTAAACACCTTTAGCACAGATACGCAGTATTTT
TRBD2	NA	TRBV24-1	TRBJ2-2	CATSDPGTSGMLDGELFF	TGTGCCACCAGTGACCCCGGGACTAGCGGGATGTTAGACGGGGAGCTGTTTTTT
NA	once	TRBV19	TRBJ2-2	CASRPVTGLTGELFF	TGTGCCAGCCGACCCGTTACAGGGCTCACCGGGGAGCTGTTTTTT
NA	once	TRBV24-1	TRBJ1-5	CATSDSVNQPQHF	TGTGCCACCAGTGATTCCGTGAATCAGCCCCAGCATTTT
TRBD1	once	TRBV5-1	TRBJ1-2	CASSYDRGYGYTF	TGCGCCAGCAGCTACGACAGGGGCTATGGCTACACCTTC
NA	NA	TRBV11-3	TRBJ2-2	CASSLRRGNTGELFF	TGTGCCAGCAGCTTAAGACGGGGGAACACCGGGGAGCTGTTTTTT
TRBD1	NA	TRBV24-1	TRBJ2-5	CATSDPGTGGETQYF	TGTGCCACCAGTGACCCCGGGACAGGAGGGGAGACCCAGTACTTC
TRBD1	NA	TRBV5-5	TRBJ2-4	CASSLEGAAKNIQYF	TGTGCCAGCAGCTTGGAGGGGGCTGCCAAAAACATTCAGTACTTC
NA	NA	TRBV29-1	TRBJ1-1	CSVDRGENTEAFF	TGCAGCGTTGACAGGGGTGAAAACACTGAAGCTTTCTTT
TRBD1	NA	TRBV28	TRBJ1-5	CATRQGEVQPQHF	TGTGCCACCCGACAGGGGGAGGTTCAGCCCCAGCATTTT
NA	few	TRBV28	TRBJ1-5	CASGSGNQPQHF	TGTGCCAGCGGGTCGGGAAATCAGCCCCAGCATTTT
TRBD1	NA	TRBV28	TRBJ1-1	CASSSPPGQGSFF	TGTGCCAGCAGTTCGCCGCCGGGACAGGGTTCGTTCTTT
TRBD2	NA	TRBV7-3	TRBJ2-2	CASSLREGGELFF	TGTGCCAGCAGCCTCAGGGAGGGCGGGGAGCTGTTTTTT
TRBD1	NA	TRBV24-1	TRBJ2-5	CATSDLAGQGGGTQYF	TGTGCCACCAGTGACCTGGCTGGACAGGGAGGAGGGACCCAGTACTTC
NA	NA	TRBV6-6	TRBJ1-1	CASRGWGVTEAFF	TGTGCCAGCCGGGGGTGGGGAGTCACTGAAGCTTTCTTT
NA	few	TRBV12-3/TRBV12-4	TRBJ1-1	CASARQGTTEAFF	TGTGCCAGCGCACGTCAGGGAACCACTGAAGCTTTCTTT
TRBD2	NA	TRBV7-2	TRBJ2-7	CASSFSPSGGNYEQYF	TGTGCCAGCAGCTTCTCCCCTAGCGGGGGCAACTACGAGCAGTACTTC
TRBD2	NA	TRBV30	TRBJ2-2	CAWSVSRGVGELFF	TGTGCCTGGAGTGTCTCGCGGGGGGTCGGGGAGCTGTTTTTT
TRBD1	NA	TRBV19	TRBJ1-2	CASRATGTGFGYTF	TGTGCCAGTAGGGCTACCGGGACAGGCTTTGGCTACACCTTC
NA	NA	TRBV7-2	TRBJ2-7	CASSLAYRSYEQYF	TGTGCCAGCAGCTTAGCTTACAGGTCCTACGAGCAGTACTTC
TRBD2	few	TRBV4-2	TRBJ2-6	CASSQGTSTSGANVLTF	TGTGCCAGCAGCCAAGGGACTAGCACTTCTGGGGCCAACGTCCTGACTTTC
TRBD1	NA	TRBV2	TRBJ2-5	CATGTGGETQYF	TGTGCCACCGGGACAGGAGGAGAGACCCAGTACTTC
NA	NA	TRBV9	TRBJ1-1	CASSPSPGNTEAFF	TGTGCCAGCAGCCCCTCCCCGGGGAACACTGAAGCTTTCTTT
TRBD1	few	TRBV7-9	TRBJ1-4	CASSLIGTGDEKLFF	TGTGCCAGCAGCTTAATCGGGACAGGGGATGAAAAACTGTTTTTT
TRBD2	NA	TRBV3-1/TRBV3-2	TRBJ2-7	CASSQTSGASSYEQYF	TGTGCCAGCAGCCAGACTAGCGGGGCCTCCTCCTACGAGCAGTACTTC
NA	NA	TRBV6-5	TRBJ1-3	CATRFTVSSGNTIYF	TGTGCCACGCGGTTCACGGTTAGCTCTGGAAACACCATATATTTT